This TCR beta chain emerged from a study of blood T cell repertoires in COVID-19. Study details: Both acute and convalescent COVID-19 samples were obtained from the United States, Italy and Spain. The cDNA or gDNA used as material had been derived from T cells, B-cell-depleted T cells, or PBMCs.

In Seattle, patients joined the study during active infection and were tracked longitudinally. V was clipped by 6 bases and J by 4 bases; unmatched bases: 10. Germline V gives CDR1 ENHRY, CDR2 SYGVKD. The CDR3 loop spans 16 amino acids. How the authors handled the data: It was from reference gene primer amplification that nucleated cell counts were estimated. TCRdb keeps only in-frame clones here, not all; method: immunoSEQ multiplex PCR. V, J and clone size were drawn from that table, and D and trimming were deduced from the DNA. The repertoire has 150,000 to 200,000 clones, roughly 87% of them found once; the top ten carry around 8%.

V and J are TRBV10-3 and TRBJ2-2; TRBD2 matches at 8 bases. The specimen sequenced was peripheral blood. The receptor was derived from a woman in her sixties with COVID-19, enrolled during active disease. As DNA, the CDR3 is TGTGCCATCAGCCAACCGCCCGGGACTAGCACCGGGGAGCTGTTTTTT. Translating it yields CAISQPPGTSTGELFF.